Listed below are T cell receptor beta chains from one sample, sequenced in a study of Graves' ophthalmopathy and Graves' hyperthyroidism. TCRdb reprocessed the multiplex PCR reads with MiXCR, giving one entry per CDR3 protein. Among about 210,000 distinct CDR3 sequences, just under 30% were seen once, and the ten largest hold about 9.1%. Sequencing input: peripheral blood. The receptor source for this set is a man over 45 with Graves' ophthalmopathy. CDR3s include the opening cysteine and the closing phenylalanine or tryptophan. D genes are given only for firm matches. Clone size is shown for a subset of rows, as once, few, many or a class of expanded clone.

>TRBV18|TRBD1|many|TRBJ2-7
CASSPNLGTGGGQQYF
TGTGCCAGCTCACCAAATTTGGGGACAGGGGGCGGCCAGCAGTACTTC
>TRBV6-1|.|few|TRBJ2-7
CASSEDVRNEQYF
TGTGCCAGCAGTGAAGATGTTCGTAACGAGCAGTACTTC
>TRBV6-6|.|many|TRBJ2-4
CASSYSDYLAKNIQYF
TGTGCCAGCAGTTACTCAGACTACCTAGCCAAAAACATTCAGTACTTC
>TRBV6-5|.|medium-sized|TRBJ2-2
CASESNTGELFF
TGTGCCAGCGAAAGTAACACCGGGGAGCTGTTTTTT
>TRBV3-1|.|few|TRBJ2-5
CASSQENSAGTAGKAQYF
TGTGCCAGCAGCCAAGAAAACTCGGCAGGGACCGCCGGTAAGGCCCAGTACTTC
>TRBV6-5|.|once|TRBJ1-6
CASSYSIAGLNSPLHF
TGTGCCAGCAGTTACTCGATTGCAGGCTTGAATTCACCCCTCCACTTT
>TRBV28|.|many|TRBJ2-7
CASSSAGTFYEQYF
TGTGCCAGCAGTTCGGCCGGGACCTTCTACGAGCAGTACTTC
>TRBV28|TRBD2|many|TRBJ2-5
CASSSGTSGVGRETQYF
TGTGCCAGCAGTTCCGGGACTAGCGGAGTGGGGAGGGAGACCCAGTACTTC
>TRBV11-2|TRBD1|many|TRBJ2-7
CASSLVQGAPLEQYF
TGTGCCAGCAGCTTAGTACAGGGGGCCCCCCTGGAGCAGTACTTC
>TRBV6-1|.|many|TRBJ1-5
CASSEALGGYQPQHF
TGTGCCAGCAGTGAAGCGCTTGGGGGCTATCAGCCCCAGCATTTT
>TRBV28|.|many|TRBJ2-1
CASSHTGYNEQFF
TGTGCCAGCAGTCACACAGGGTACAATGAGCAGTTCTTC
>TRBV12-3/TRBV12-4|.|many|TRBJ2-7
CASSLAGFSYEQYF
TGTGCCAGCAGTTTAGCGGGATTCTCCTACGAGCAGTACTTC
>TRBV28|.|many|TRBJ1-1
CASSLSVFGPGAEAFF
TGTGCCAGCAGTTTATCGGTCTTCGGCCCCGGTGCTGAAGCTTTCTTT
>TRBV6-1|.|once|TRBJ2-7
CASTLGGYEQYF
TGTGCCAGCACCCTAGGGGGCTACGAGCAGTACTTC
>TRBV24-1|.|.|TRBJ1-6
CATSAGSSYNSPLHF
TGTGCCACCAGCGCAGGGAGCTCCTATAATTCACCCCTCCACTTT
>TRBV6-2/TRBV6-3|TRBD2|.|TRBJ2-7
CASSLGIGLAGTYYEQYF
TGTGCCAGCAGTCTTGGGATTGGACTAGCGGGAACCTACTACGAGCAGTACTTC
>TRBV4-3|.|many|TRBJ1-2
CASSQALKGFGGYTF
TGCGCCAGCAGCCAAGCTCTTAAGGGATTCGGTGGCTACACCTTC
>TRBV6-5|TRBD2|many|TRBJ2-7
CASSYFSGGYEQYF
TGTGCCAGCAGTTACTTTAGCGGGGGCTACGAGCAGTACTTC
>TRBV12-3/TRBV12-4|.|many|TRBJ1-3
CASSSSSAGAGNTIYF
TGTGCCAGCAGTTCTTCCTCAGCAGGGGCTGGAAACACCATATATTTT
>TRBV20-1|TRBD1|many|TRBJ1-6
CSARFPGQYNSPLHF
TGCAGTGCTAGGTTCCCGGGACAGTATAATTCACCCCTCCACTTT
>TRBV7-2|TRBD2|.|TRBJ2-7
CASSRLAGALYEQYF
TGTGCCAGCAGCCGACTAGCGGGAGCCCTCTACGAGCAGTACTTC
>TRBV2|TRBD1|many|TRBJ2-7
CASMTGQGASSEQYF
TGTGCCAGCATGACGGGACAGGGGGCTTCTTCCGAGCAGTACTTC
>TRBV11-1|TRBD2|many|TRBJ2-7
CASRPGTSGGLLLSEQYF
TGTGCCAGCAGACCAGGGACTAGCGGCGGATTACTACTTAGCGAGCAGTACTTC
>TRBV6-2/TRBV6-3|TRBD1|.|TRBJ2-7
CASSSSDRGYSYEQYF
TGTGCCAGCAGTTCCTCTGACAGGGGATACTCCTACGAGCAGTACTTC
>TRBV6-1|TRBD1|many|TRBJ2-7
CASSPRPGQGAHEQYF
TGTGCCAGCAGTCCTAGACCGGGACAGGGGGCCCACGAGCAGTACTTC
>TRBV11-3|.|.|TRBJ1-6
CASSPDEGSLHF
TGTGCCAGCAGCCCGGACGAGGGCTCCCTCCACTTT
>TRBV12-5|.|once|TRBJ1-1
CASGLSTSGEAFF
TGTGCTAGTGGTTTGTCGACATCGGGGGAAGCTTTCTTT
>TRBV14|.|many|TRBJ1-3
CASSPDRTSGNTIYF
TGTGCCAGCAGCCCCGACAGGACATCTGGAAACACCATATATTTT
>TRBV5-1|TRBD1|many|TRBJ2-2
CASNPGGNTGELFF
TGCGCCAGCAATCCAGGGGGCAACACCGGGGAGCTGTTTTTT
>TRBV29-1|.|many|TRBJ1-3
CSVVEPPNTIYF
TGCAGCGTGGTCGAGCCCCCAAACACCATATATTTT